The next 24 T cell receptor beta chains were all read from a single sample in a study of shared clonotypes between healthy human individuals. Some clones are missing from TCRdb's copy, which holds only in-frame ones; the method was immunoSEQ multiplex PCR. The sample yields approximately 2,300,000 clones, under 95% seen once. Material for sequencing was naive CD4+ T cells from PBMCs. Subset defined: CD45RA+ positively selected. These receptors were taken from a man between 18 and 35 years old in good health. Some clones in this sample may be carry-over from other donors' samples.

This sequence joins TRBV5-1 and TRBJ2-1; D gene uncertain. Per germline, CDR1 SGHRS and CDR2 YFSETQ. CDR3 size: 14 residues. V lost 6 bases to trimming and J lost 4 bases, with 14 bases between them. CDR3 sequence: CASTIGDTYNEQFF. In DNA form, the CDR3 reads TGCGCCAGCACAATTGGGGATACTTACAATGAGCAGTTCTTC.

The chain joins TRBV21-1 to TRBJ1-2. TRBV21-1 is an annotated pseudogene. CDR3 size: 10 residues. CDR3: CASSRRGYTF. For the CDR3, the DNA is TGTGCCAGCAGCAGGCGCGGCTACACCTTC.

The DNA for the CDR3 is TGTGCCAGCAGCTTAGGGTCCGGGAGTTCCTACGAGCAGTACTTC. Its translation: CASSLGSGSSYEQYF. The chain has TRBV7-6 and TRBJ2-7; the D gene is possibly TRBD2 (6 bases). This CDR3 region has 15 residues. Germline loops: CDR1 SGHVS, CDR2 FNYEAQ. V lost 1 base and J lost 1, with 11 bases in between.

This clone was seen a single time. V and J are TRBV7-9 and TRBJ2-7; D is perhaps TRBD1 (6 bases). Trimming removed 0 bases at V and 3 bases at J, with 12 bases between. Germline V gene data show CDR1 as SEHNR and CDR2 as FQNEAQ (reference sequence). There are 15 residues in the CDR3. The CDR3 here is CASSLALGQNYEQYF. The CDR3 nucleotides are TGTGCCAGCAGCTTAGCACTCGGACAGAACTACGAGCAGTACTTC.

This clone was detected once. The V call is TRBV5-1, the J call TRBJ2-3; 9 bases are shared with TRBD2. Germline CDR1 reads SGHRS; CDR2 reads YFSETQ. Trimming cost V 2 bases and J 3 bases; bases outside gene matches: 7. The CDR3 has 16 residues. The DNA of the CDR3 is TGCGCCAGCAGCTTCCTAGCGGGATCCCGGACAGATACGCAGTATTTT. Translated, it gives CASSFLAGSRTDTQYF. The variable domain in full, completed from reference TRBV5-1 and TRBJ2-3, reads KAGVTQTPRYLIKTRGQQVTLSCSPISGHRSVSWYQQTPGQGLQFLFEYFSETQRNKGNFPGRFSGRQFSNSRSEMNVSTLELGDSALYLCASSFLAGSRTDTQYFGPGTRLTVL.

The chain employs TRBV28 and TRBJ1-2; maybe TRBD1 (5 bases). Trimming removed 5 bases at V and 4 bases at J, with 17 bases between. The CDR3 covers 15 residues. Per germline, CDR1 MDHEN and CDR2 SYDVKM. DNA of the CDR3: TGTGCCAGCAGTGGGGGTGGGGGAAGATTCTATGGCTACACCTTC. Translated, it gives CASSGGGGRFYGYTF.

A word on this clone: Distinct nucleotide sequences in the sample also encode this CDR3. The chain has TRBV5-1 and TRBJ1-2; the D is unclear. Trimming cost V 0 bases and J 0 bases, with 6 bases left between them. Germline V gene lookup returns CDR1 SGHRS and CDR2 YFSETQ. CDR3 size: 14 residues. The CDR3 DNA follows: TGCGCCAGCAGCTTGGGTCAGGCTAACTATGGCTACACCTTC. Translating it yields CASSLGQANYGYTF.

This chain links TRBV19 with TRBJ1-5; no clear D gene. Germline CDR1 LNHDA, CDR2 SQIVND (reference sequence). Trimming shortened V by 1 base and J by 6 bases, and 16 bases separated the two germline ends. The CDR3 sequence is 16 residues long. The chain's CDR3 is CASSIASGLASQPQHF. The DNA of the CDR3 is TGTGCCAGTAGTATAGCATCCGGGCTAGCAAGTCAGCCCCAGCATTTT. The entire variable domain, with the rest obtained from reference TRBV19 and TRBJ1-5, is as follows: DGGITQSPKYLFRKEGQNVTLSCEQNLNHDAMYWYRQDPGQGLRLIYYSQIVNDFQKGDIAEGYSVSREKKESFPLTVTSAQKNPTAFYLCASSIASGLASQPQHFGDGTRLSIL.

As regards this clone: Other DNA sequences within the sample encode an identical CDR3. This sequence joins TRBV9 and TRBJ2-1, with D perhaps TRBD1 or TRBD2 (5 bases each). This CDR3 comprises 15 residues. Germline V lookup: CDR1 SGDLS, CDR2 YYNGEE. V was pared by 0 bases and J by 4 bases, with 11 bases between. The CDR3 sequence is CASSVAGTPYNEQFF. CDR3 in DNA: TGTGCCAGCAGCGTAGCTGGGACCCCTTACAATGAGCAGTTCTTC.

The table lists this clone with a count of one. The chain recombines TRBV6-5 with TRBJ2-1, with TRBD2 matching 9 bases. The germline gives CDR1 MNHEY, CDR2 SVGAGI. V lost 8 bases to trimming and J lost 2 bases; unmatched junction nucleotides: 7. The CDR3 is 15 residues long. For the CDR3, the DNA is TGTGCCAGCGGGCTAGCGGGACTCCCCTACAATGAGCAGTTCTTC. It specifies CASGLAGLPYNEQFF.

Comments on this clone: At the DNA level, this CDR3 is encoded by other sequences in the same sample as well. The rearrangement joins TRBV6-6 to TRBJ2-6, with a weak D call TRBD2 (5 bases). The germline gives CDR1 MNHNY, CDR2 SVGAGI (reference sequence). The CDR3 is made up of 14 amino acids. The ends were cut back, 5 bases at V and 1 base at J, with 6 bases in the middle. CDR3 in amino acids: CASSPGSGANVLTF. The CDR3 DNA follows: TGTGCCAGCAGTCCGGGGTCTGGGGCCAACGTCCTGACTTTC.

V is TRBV19 and J is TRBJ2-7; D possibly corresponds to TRBD1 (6 bases). V dropped 8 bases and J dropped 3 bases, with 20 bases sitting between them. The CDR3 extends over 15 amino acids. Per germline, CDR1 LNHDA and CDR2 SQIVND (reference sequence). In nucleotides, the CDR3 is TGTGCCAGTGGTCCAGGCAACAGGGTTTTCTACGAGCAGTACTTC. Protein: CASGPGNRVFYEQYF.

This chain connects TRBV25-1 to TRBJ1-1; D is unclear. V was shortened by 1 base and J by 2 bases, with 8 bases between the two germline ends. The CDR3 contains 14 residues. CDR1 MGHDK and CDR2 SYGVNS come from the germline V gene. CDR3 DNA: TGTGCCAGCAGTGAATCCCGCAGTAACACTGAAGCTTTCTTT. The encoded protein is CASSESRSNTEAFF.

The V gene is TRBV30, the J gene TRBJ1-6, with 9 bases lining up with TRBD1. J was trimmed by 1 base and V by 2 bases; bases with no gene match: 3. This CDR3 region has 16 residues. Germline loops: CDR1 GTSNPN, CDR2 SVGIG (reference sequence). This CDR3 is CAWSPDRGSYNSPLHF. CDR3 sequence (DNA): TGTGCCTGGAGTCCGGACAGGGGTTCCTATAATTCACCCCTCCACTTT.

Concerning this clone: Different DNA sequences within this sample yield the same CDR3. The chain carries TRBV2 and TRBJ1-5, with D uncertain. The CDR3 covers 12 residues. The V end lost 7 bases, the J end lost 1 base, and 5 bases lay between the germline ends. Germline assignment: CDR1 SNHLY and CDR2 FYNNEI. The CDR3 DNA reads as TGTGCCAGCACAGGAAGCAATCAGCCCCAGCATTTT. Translating it yields CASTGSNQPQHF.

The rearrangement links TRBV7-3 to TRBJ1-3; no firm D call. The V end was cut by 5 bases, the J end by 2 bases, with 7 bases between. CDR1 and CDR2 from the germline V gene are SGHTA and FQGTGA. This CDR3 spans 13 amino acids. The CDR3 coding sequence is TGTGCCAGCAGCGACGGAACTGGAAACACCATATATTTT. This translates into CASSDGTGNTIYF.

The chain has TRBV4-2 and TRBJ2-7; 9 bases fit TRBD2. Germline V CDR1 and CDR2: LGHNA, YNFKEQ. The V and J ends lost 4 bases and 6 bases, in that order; junction bases with no gene match: 13. This CDR3 comprises 16 residues. CDR3 coding DNA: TGTGCCAGCAGCCGAGAGGTAGGGACTAGCTCTCCCGAGCAGTACTTC. Translating gives CASSREVGTSSPEQYF.

With respect to this clone: The same CDR3 is also encoded by other DNA sequences in this sample. This chain joins TRBV5-4 and TRBJ1-5; D ambiguous. The length of the CDR3 is 12 residues. Germline V gene lookup returns CDR1 SGHNT and CDR2 YYREEE (reference sequence). V was shortened by 0 bases and J by 5 bases, with 3 bases between the two germline ends. CDR3 sequence (DNA): TGTGCCAGCAGCTTGGACGATCAGCCCCAGCATTTT. It translates to CASSLDDQPQHF. The full variable domain, in which reference TRBV5-4 and TRBJ1-5 provide the parts outside the CDR3, is ETGVTQSPTHLIKTRGQQVTLRCSSQSGHNTVSWYQQALGQGPQFIFQYYREEENGRGNFPPRFSGLQFPNYSSELNVNALELDDSALYLCASSLDDQPQHFGDGTRLSIL.

As concerns this clone: This sample also contains other DNA sequences that code for the same CDR3. This sequence joins TRBV29-1 and TRBJ2-5; D perhaps matches TRBD2 (5 bases). This CDR3 is built from 13 residues. Trimming left V 4 bases short and J 0 bases short, with 9 bases between. Germline CDR1 reads SQVTM; CDR2 reads ANQGSEA. The CDR3 coding sequence is TGCAGCGTTGTACCGGGATACCAAGAGACCCAGTACTTC. Translating gives CSVVPGYQETQYF. The full variable domain, completed using reference TRBV29-1 and TRBJ2-5, is SAVISQKPSRDICQRGTSLTIQCQVDSQVTMMFWYRQQPGQSLTLIATANQGSEATYESGFVIDKFPISRPNLTFSTLTVSNMSPEDSSIYLCSVVPGYQETQYFGPGTRLLVL.

This chain connects TRBV5-1 to TRBJ2-1; the D gene is possibly TRBD2 (5 bases). The germline V gene encodes CDR1 SGHRS and CDR2 YFSETQ. V was shortened by 6 bases and J by 9 bases, with 10 bases between the two germline ends. The length of the CDR3 is 11 residues. The CDR3 loop is CASMSEGEQFF. In DNA, the CDR3 is TGCGCCAGCATGTCCGAGGGTGAGCAGTTCTTC.

The rearrangement joins TRBV5-1 to TRBJ2-7; a possible D gene is TRBD2 (5 bases). CDR3 length: 12 amino acids. Per germline, CDR1 SGHRS and CDR2 YFSETQ. The ends were cut back, 6 bases at V and 2 bases at J, with 9 bases in the middle. The CDR3: CASNGGTYEQYF. The CDR3 DNA sequence: TGCGCCAGCAACGGAGGCACCTACGAGCAGTACTTC.

The chain employs TRBV5-4 and TRBJ2-1, with a weak D call TRBD2 (6 bases). Germline CDR1 and CDR2: SGHNT and YYREEE (reference sequence). The length of the CDR3 is 14 residues. Trimming took off 5 bases at V and 5 bases at J, with 14 bases between the two ends. CDR3 nucleotide sequence: TGTGCCAGCAGATCGGCGGGGCAAAACAATGAGCAGTTCTTC. Its protein is CASRSAGQNNEQFF.

The V and J genes are TRBV7-2 and TRBJ1-5; D call uncertain. The length of the CDR3 is 14 residues. Germline CDR1 and CDR2: SGHTA and FQGNSA. V gave up 3 bases and J gave up 4 bases, with 10 bases separating them. The CDR3 sequence is CASSFITENQPQHF. As DNA, the CDR3 is TGTGCCAGCAGCTTCATTACAGAGAATCAGCCCCAGCATTTT.

The chain employs TRBV7-9 and TRBJ1-2, with TRBD1 matching over 10 bases. This CDR3 is built from 13 residues. The germline CDR1 and CDR2 sequences are SEHNR and FQNEAQ (reference sequence). J gave up 6 bases and V 5 bases, and 3 bases lay outside the gene matches. CDR3 DNA sequence: TGTGCCAGCAGCAGACAGGGGGCGGATGGCTACACCTTC. Translating it yields CASSRQGADGYTF.